Each of the 27 T cell receptor beta chains below was sequenced from the same sample in a study of PD-L1 blockade in urothelial cancer. The protocol was immunoSEQ multiplex PCR, while the TCRdb copy is restricted to in-frame clones and leaves out a portion. The profile shows about 120,000 clones, roughly 89% of them singletons. Documented time point: peripheral blood 6 weeks after treatment start. The material sequenced was PBMCs, taken around atezolizumab (anti-PD-L1) treatment. These receptors all stem from a man aged 55 to 69 with urothelial cancer.

The J gene is TRBJ2-7, the V gene TRBV7-9; D may be TRBD1 (5 bases). Germline lookup yields CDR1 SEHNR and CDR2 FQNEAQ (reference sequence). The CDR3 has 12 amino acids. The V end was cut by 2 bases, the J end by 6 bases, with 8 bases between. In DNA, the CDR3 is TGTGCCAGCAGCTTACCAGGGTTCGAGCAGTACTTC. Residues: CASSLPGFEQYF.

V usage is TRBV5-1 and J usage is TRBJ2-5; D gene uncertain. Germline V lookup: CDR1 SGHRS, CDR2 YFSETQ. Between the trimmed V and J ends, which lost 4 bases and 0 bases, there was a span of 4 bases. This CDR3 has 12 amino acids. The CDR3 loop reads CASSQNQETQYF. The CDR3 DNA follows: TGCGCCAGCAGCCAAAACCAAGAGACCCAGTACTTC.

J is TRBJ1-1 and V is TRBV13, with a weak D call TRBD1 (6 bases). Germline values: CDR1 PRHDT, CDR2 FYEKMQ (reference sequence). Trimming left V 4 bases short and J 4 bases short, with 7 bases between. This CDR3 has 12 residues. CDR3 sequence reads: CASSSQGTEAFF. The DNA for the CDR3 is TGTGCCAGCAGCTCACAGGGCACTGAAGCTTTCTTT. Full variable domain (rest looked up from reference TRBV13 and TRBJ1-1): AAGVIQSPRHLIKEKRETATLKCYPIPRHDTVYWYQQGPGQDPQFLISFYEKMQSDKGSIPDRFSAQQFSDYHSELNMSSLELGDSALYFCASSSQGTEAFFGQGTRLTVV.

This chain uses TRBV27 with TRBJ2-1; 7 positions agree with TRBD1. The CDR3 contains 13 residues. V dropped 3 bases and J dropped 8; count of bases not matched to a gene: 4. Germline CDR1 is MNHEY and CDR2 is SMNVEV (reference sequence). CDR3 residues: CASSFYRGDEQFF. CDR3 nucleotides: TGTGCCAGCAGTTTTTACAGGGGAGATGAGCAGTTCTTC.

CDR3 nucleotide sequence: TGTGCCAGCAGCTTACCGGGTACAGATACGCAGTATTTT. Its translation is CASSLPGTDTQYF. The V and J genes are TRBV7-3 and TRBJ2-3; D is unresolved. The V gene's germline CDR1 is SGHTA and CDR2 FQGTGA. V was shortened by 2 bases and J by 3 bases, with 6 bases between the two germline ends. This CDR3 region has 13 residues.

V usage is TRBV11-2 and J usage is TRBJ2-6; no firm D call. Trimming removed 5 bases from V and 1 base from J, with 6 bases in between. Germline CDR1 reads SGHAT; CDR2 reads FQNNGV. CDR3 length equals 14 residues. The CDR3 here is CASSPGSGANVLTF. CDR3 DNA: TGTGCCAGCAGCCCCGGGTCTGGGGCCAACGTCCTGACTTTC.

The chain couples TRBV27 to TRBJ1-1; D call uncertain. Germline V gives CDR1 MNHEY, CDR2 SMNVEV (reference sequence). The CDR3 has 13 residues. V was clipped by 6 bases and J by 0 bases, with 8 bases between them. The CDR3 reads CASSLTVNTEAFF. As DNA, the CDR3 is TGTGCCAGCAGCTTAACAGTGAACACTGAAGCTTTCTTT.

The V and J genes are TRBV6-1 and TRBJ2-7, with 8 bases matching TRBD1. Unmatched junction bases numbered 5, after V lost 4 bases and J lost 3 bases. This CDR3 has 14 amino acids. From germline, CDR1 is MNHNS and CDR2 SASEGT. The DNA for the CDR3 is TGTGCCAGCAGTGGGGACAGGCGATTCTACGAGCAGTACTTC. Translating it yields CASSGDRRFYEQYF.

This clone occurred once. The chain combines TRBV27 with TRBJ2-1; TRBD2 matches 9 bases. The CDR3 length is 17 residues. The germline V gene has CDR1 MNHEY and CDR2 SMNVEV (reference sequence). Trimming at V came to 1 base and at J to 0 bases, leaving 4 bases not matched to a gene. Here the CDR3 reads CASSLWSGGSSYNEQFF. CDR3 in DNA: TGTGCCAGCAGTTTATGGAGCGGGGGGAGCTCCTACAATGAGCAGTTCTTC.

The chain joins TRBV7-3 to TRBJ2-5; 7 bases map to TRBD2. The germline V gene has CDR1 SGHTA and CDR2 FQGTGA. V lost 2 bases, J lost 1 base, and 7 bases stayed unmatched. The CDR3 is 16 residues long. As DNA, the CDR3 is TGTGCCAGCAGCTTAGGAGCGGGACCACCCCAAGAGACCCAGTACTTC. As protein: CASSLGAGPPQETQYF.

The rearrangement uses TRBV5-4 and TRBJ1-6, with TRBD1 as a possible D gene (5 bases). The ends were cut back, 0 bases at V and 10 bases at J, with 11 bases in the middle. The CDR3 runs 14 residues. Per the germline V gene, CDR1 is SGHNT and CDR2 is YYREEE (reference sequence). The CDR3 DNA follows: TGTGCCAGCAGCTTGGTGGGGCCGGACTCACCCCTCCACTTT. Amino acid sequence: CASSLVGPDSPLHF.

The chain couples TRBV7-2 to TRBJ2-7; the D is unclear. Germline CDR1 reads SGHTA; CDR2 reads FQGNSA. Trimming cost V 2 bases and J 5 bases, with 10 bases left between them. The CDR3 totals 13 residues. In DNA form, the CDR3 reads TGTGCCAGCAGCTTATCGTCCCGGGACGAGCAGTACTTC. It specifies CASSLSSRDEQYF.

The V gene is TRBV19, the J gene TRBJ1-5; 8 bases agree with TRBD1. V gave up 5 bases and J gave up 2 bases; unmatched junction bases: 11. Per the germline V gene, CDR1 is LNHDA and CDR2 is SQIVND (reference sequence). The CDR3 contains 17 residues. In DNA, the CDR3 is TGTGCCAGTAGTTTTCTTGGGCAGGGGGCTCGCAATCAGCCCCAGCATTTT. Translation: CASSFLGQGARNQPQHF.

This clone came up a few times. The rearrangement uses TRBV30 and TRBJ1-1; 7 bases are a match to TRBD1. In germline, CDR1 is GTSNPN, CDR2 SVGIG (reference sequence). The CDR3 consists of 12 residues. The junction had 3 bases not matched to a gene; V was cut back by 7 bases and J by 1 base. The chain's CDR3 is CAYDRANTEAFF. The CDR3 DNA is TGTGCCTATGACAGGGCGAACACTGAAGCTTTCTTT.

The chain carries TRBV6-5 and TRBJ1-2; a weak D match, TRBD1 (6 bases). CDR1 is MNHEY, CDR2 SVGAGI, per germline. V shed 0 bases and J shed 5 bases, with 13 bases lying between them. The CDR3 loop spans 15 amino acids. CDR3 nucleotide sequence: TGTGCCAGCAGTTACTCGGTACAGGGCGTATATGGCTACACCTTC. This codes for CASSYSVQGVYGYTF.

The V gene is TRBV7-6, the J gene TRBJ2-7, with 9 bases matching TRBD1. V shed 0 bases and J 1 base; nucleotides not matched to a gene: 4. Germline assignment: CDR1 SGHVS and CDR2 FNYEAQ. The CDR3 consists of 16 residues. The CDR3 nucleotides read TGTGCCAGCAGCTTAGCAGGACAGGGGATTTCCTACGAGCAGTACTTC. This gives the protein CASSLAGQGISYEQYF.

The chain joins TRBV5-5 to TRBJ1-4; D possibly corresponds to TRBD1 (6 bases). The ends were cut back, 4 bases at V and 6 bases at J, with 16 bases in the middle. The CDR3 is 15 amino acids. Germline CDR1 and CDR2: SGHKS and YYEKEE (reference sequence). This CDR3 is CASSPVGRGDEKLFF. CDR3 nucleotide sequence: TGTGCCAGCAGCCCGGTGGGCAGGGGCGATGAAAAACTGTTTTTT.

The chain recombines TRBV4-1 with TRBJ1-1; a weak D match, TRBD1 (5 bases). The V and J ends lost 4 bases and 1 base respectively, with 10 bases between them. Germline CDR1 reads MGHRA; CDR2 reads YSYEKL. The CDR3 is 14 amino acids. The CDR3 spells CASSPGLWNTEAFF. The CDR3 DNA follows: TGCGCCAGCAGCCCGGGACTCTGGAACACTGAAGCTTTCTTT.

The J gene is TRBJ2-5, the V gene TRBV7-2, with TRBD2 identical over 14 bases. The V gene end was trimmed by 5 bases and the J gene end by 7 bases; junction bases not matched to a gene: 3. The CDR3 totals 14 residues. The germline V gene has CDR1 SGHTA and CDR2 FQGNSA. Here the CDR3 DNA reads TGTGCCAGCAGCGTGACTAGCGGGGGGGGGACCCAGTACTTC. Amino acid sequence: CASSVTSGGGTQYF.

The J gene is TRBJ1-5, the V gene TRBV9, with TRBD1 matching over 7 bases. CDR1 SGDLS and CDR2 YYNGEE come from the germline V gene. Trimming took 0 bases from V and 4 from J; bases not matched to a gene: 4. There are 15 residues in the CDR3. CDR3 sequence (DNA): TGTGCCAGCAGCGTAGGTCAGGGGGTAAATCAGCCCCAGCATTTT. Protein: CASSVGQGVNQPQHF.

The chain joins TRBV4-3 to TRBJ2-1; a possible D gene is TRBD1 (6 bases). V lost 4 bases, J lost 4 bases, and 8 bases lay in between. The germline V gene encodes CDR1 LGHNA and CDR2 YSLEER. The CDR3 has 13 residues. The CDR3 protein is CASSPRGYNEQFF. The CDR3 nucleotides are TGCGCCAGCAGCCCCAGGGGTTACAATGAGCAGTTCTTC.

This chain joins TRBV11-2 and TRBJ1-2; possibly TRBD1 for D (6 bases). Trimming took 4 bases from V and 14 from J, leaving 17 bases between them. In germline, CDR1 is SGHAT, CDR2 FQNNGV. CDR3 size: 12 residues. This CDR3 is CASSSGTGSKTF. For the CDR3, the DNA is TGTGCCAGCAGCTCCGGCACAGGGTCTAAAACCTTC.

This clone was observed once. The chain joins TRBV29-1 to TRBJ2-7; D ambiguous. V lost 1 base and J lost 5, with 12 bases in between. Germline values: CDR1 SQVTM, CDR2 ANQGSEA. The CDR3 sequence is 13 residues long. This CDR3 reads CSVEVGRSNEQYF. Written as DNA, the CDR3 is TGCAGCGTTGAAGTTGGTAGATCGAACGAGCAGTACTTC.

J is TRBJ1-5 and V is TRBV28; D not resolved. CDR3 length: 11 amino acids. In germline, CDR1 is MDHEN, CDR2 SYDVKM. V shed 6 bases and J shed 4 bases, with 4 bases lying between them. The CDR3 nucleotides read TGTGCCAGCAGGTCTAATCAGCCCCAGCATTTT. The encoded protein is CASRSNQPQHF.

This chain uses TRBV15 with TRBJ1-2; D not certain. The germline V gene has CDR1 LNHNV and CDR2 YYDKDF (reference sequence). This CDR3 is 15 amino acids long. The V end was cut by 1 base, the J end by 4 bases, with 13 bases between. This chain's CDR3 is CATSRAQPSSYGYTF. As DNA, the CDR3 is TGTGCCACCAGCAGAGCCCAGCCGTCTAGCTATGGCTACACCTTC.

The chain joins TRBV5-1 to TRBJ2-3; TRBD2 matches at 8 bases. Losses at the gene ends were 7 bases for V and 4 bases for J; bases not matched to a gene: 14. Germline loops: CDR1 SGHRS, CDR2 YFSETQ. The CDR3 runs 16 residues. DNA for the CDR3: TGCGCCAGCGCCCCGGGTAGCGGGATTGTTTCAGATACGCAGTATTTT. Protein product: CASAPGSGIVSDTQYF. The variable domain in full, with the rest retrieved from reference TRBV5-1 and TRBJ2-3, is KAGVTQTPRYLIKTRGQQVTLSCSPISGHRSVSWYQQTPGQGLQFLFEYFSETQRNKGNFPGRFSGRQFSNSRSEMNVSTLELGDSALYLCASAPGSGIVSDTQYFGPGTRLTVL.

The chain is built from TRBV9 and TRBJ2-2, with 12 bases that match TRBD2. The J segment lost 4 bases and the V segment lost 3 bases, leaving 4 bases of the junction unmatched. The CDR3 spans 16 residues. The V gene's germline CDR1 is SGDLS and CDR2 YYNGEE. The CDR3 sequence: CASSASGGAVTGELFF. In DNA, the CDR3 is TGTGCCAGCAGCGCTAGCGGGGGGGCGGTCACCGGGGAGCTGTTTTTT.